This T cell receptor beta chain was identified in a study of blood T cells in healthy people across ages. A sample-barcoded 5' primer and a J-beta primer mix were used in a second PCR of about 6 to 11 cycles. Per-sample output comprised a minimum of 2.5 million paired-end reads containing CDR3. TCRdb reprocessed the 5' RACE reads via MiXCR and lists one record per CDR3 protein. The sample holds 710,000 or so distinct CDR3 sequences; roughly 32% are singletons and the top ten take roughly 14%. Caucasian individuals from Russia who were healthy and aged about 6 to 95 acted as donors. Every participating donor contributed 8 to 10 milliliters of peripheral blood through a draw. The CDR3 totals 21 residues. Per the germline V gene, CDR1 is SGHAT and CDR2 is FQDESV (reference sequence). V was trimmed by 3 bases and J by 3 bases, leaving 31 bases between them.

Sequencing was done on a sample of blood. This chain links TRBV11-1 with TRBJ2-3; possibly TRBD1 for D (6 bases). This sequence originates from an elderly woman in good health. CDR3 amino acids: CASSFSPRLTGLGRGTDTQYF. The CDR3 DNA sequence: TGTGCCAGCAGCTTCTCGCCCCGTTTGACAGGTCTAGGCAGGGGAACAGATACGCAGTATTTT. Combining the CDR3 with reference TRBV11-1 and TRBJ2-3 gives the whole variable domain EAEVAQSPRYKITEKSQAVAFWCDPISGHATLYWYRQILGQGPELLVQFQDESVVDDSQLPKDRFSAERLKGVDSTLKIQPAELGDSAMYLCASSFSPRLTGLGRGTDTQYFGPGTRLTVL.